These T cell receptor beta chains were read from a single sample in a study of glioma-infiltrating T cells after dendritic cell vaccination. Sequencing used immunoSEQ multiplex PCR; TCRdb keeps in-frame clones, though not all of them. The sample has approximately 50,000 clones, about nine tenths seen once; the top ten hold less than 6.5%. The specimen comprised blood, sampled after dendritic cell vaccination. The origin of the receptors is a human donor with glioblastoma. Both conserved end residues are part of each CDR3. A D gene is named only where the DNA matches it firmly. Some rows mark clone size as missing; the rest say once, few, many or name a class of expanded clone.

j_gene: TRBJ2-1; abundance: -; d_gene: TRBD2; v_gene: TRBV7-9; CDR3nt: TGTGCCAGCAGCTTATCTAGCGGGAGGTTTGAGCAGTTCTTC; CDR3aa: CASSLSSGRFEQFF
j_gene: TRBJ1-3; abundance: -; d_gene: TRBD1; v_gene: TRBV9; CDR3nt: TGTGCCAGCAGCCCTCAGGGGGAAAGAACTGGAAACACCATATATTTT; CDR3aa: CASSPQGERTGNTIYF
j_gene: TRBJ2-2; abundance: few; d_gene: -; v_gene: TRBV7-3; CDR3nt: TGTGCCAGCAGCTCCCGGTCGGGGTTTCATAACGGGGAGCTGTTTTTT; CDR3aa: CASSSRSGFHNGELFF
j_gene: TRBJ1-2; abundance: -; d_gene: -; v_gene: TRBV9; CDR3nt: TGTGCCAGCAGCGTTAGTAGTGGTGGCTACACCTTC; CDR3aa: CASSVSSGGYTF
j_gene: TRBJ2-1; abundance: -; d_gene: -; v_gene: TRBV27; CDR3nt: TGTGCCAGCAGTTGGCCCGGGGACAATGAGCAGTTCTTC; CDR3aa: CASSWPGDNEQFF
j_gene: TRBJ2-3; abundance: -; d_gene: -; v_gene: TRBV27; CDR3nt: TGTGCCAGCAGTTTTCTGCGGGGCGGGGCTAGCACAGATACGCAGTATTTT; CDR3aa: CASSFLRGGASTDTQYF
j_gene: TRBJ1-1; abundance: -; d_gene: -; v_gene: TRBV27; CDR3nt: TGTGCCAGCAGTTTGCGGTCGCCGGTCATGGCACACACTGAAGCTTTCTTT; CDR3aa: CASSLRSPVMAHTEAFF
j_gene: TRBJ1-1; abundance: -; d_gene: TRBD1; v_gene: TRBV7-2; CDR3nt: TGTGCCAGCAGGGGACAGGTGAACACTGAAGCTTTCTTT; CDR3aa: CASRGQVNTEAFF
j_gene: TRBJ1-3; abundance: few; d_gene: -; v_gene: TRBV30; CDR3nt: TGTGCCTGGAGTGCCGAGGGCTACTCTGGAAACACCATATATTTT; CDR3aa: CAWSAEGYSGNTIYF
j_gene: TRBJ2-7; abundance: -; d_gene: -; v_gene: TRBV19; CDR3nt: TGTGCCAGTAGTATTCGGGCATGGGGGGGCAAGAGCTCCTACGAGCAGTACTTC; CDR3aa: CASSIRAWGGKSSYEQYF
j_gene: TRBJ2-5; abundance: -; d_gene: TRBD2; v_gene: TRBV6-6; CDR3nt: TGTGCCAGCAGTTACTCAACTAGCGGGGAAGAGACCCAGTACTTC; CDR3aa: CASSYSTSGEETQYF
j_gene: TRBJ1-5; abundance: -; d_gene: TRBD1; v_gene: TRBV19; CDR3nt: TGTGCCAGTAGTATTCTAAGGGACAGTAATCAGCCCCAGCATTTT; CDR3aa: CASSILRDSNQPQHF
j_gene: TRBJ1-4; abundance: -; d_gene: -; v_gene: TRBV29-1; CDR3nt: TGCAGCGTTACATATATGTCAGGGCCGGAAAAACTGTTTTTT; CDR3aa: CSVTYMSGPEKLFF
j_gene: TRBJ2-1; abundance: -; d_gene: -; v_gene: TRBV7-6; CDR3nt: TGTGCCAGCCGAACAGCACCCGGGAGAGGCTCCTACAATGAGCAGTTCTTC; CDR3aa: CASRTAPGRGSYNEQFF
j_gene: TRBJ1-5; abundance: -; d_gene: -; v_gene: TRBV5-6; CDR3nt: TGTGCCAGCAGCTTGTACCAGGGATGGAATCAGCCCCAGCATTTT; CDR3aa: CASSLYQGWNQPQHF
j_gene: TRBJ1-2; abundance: once; d_gene: TRBD1; v_gene: TRBV7-9; CDR3nt: TGTGCCAGCAGCTTAGAGGGGGGGGACAGGCTCGGCTACACCTTC; CDR3aa: CASSLEGGDRLGYTF
j_gene: TRBJ1-5; abundance: -; d_gene: -; v_gene: TRBV27; CDR3nt: TGTGCCAGCAGCCCAAGGTGGGAGGGAAGGGAGAAGGATCAGCCCCAGCATTTT; CDR3aa: CASSPRWEGREKDQPQHF
j_gene: TRBJ2-1; abundance: -; d_gene: -; v_gene: TRBV2; CDR3nt: TGTGCCAGCACACTCTCGTTGAATGAGCAGTTCTTC; CDR3aa: CASTLSLNEQFF
j_gene: TRBJ1-2; abundance: few; d_gene: TRBD1; v_gene: TRBV19; CDR3nt: TGTGCCACCGCGCCTCGGACAGGCCGCTATGGCTACACCTTC; CDR3aa: CATAPRTGRYGYTF
j_gene: TRBJ1-1; abundance: -; d_gene: -; v_gene: TRBV28; CDR3nt: TGTGCCAGCAGTTTCGGGAGGACTGAAGCTTTCTTT; CDR3aa: CASSFGRTEAFF
j_gene: TRBJ2-3; abundance: -; d_gene: -; v_gene: TRBV2; CDR3nt: TGTGCCAGCATCCGAAAGGGGGGCACAGATACGCAGTATTTT; CDR3aa: CASIRKGGTDTQYF
j_gene: TRBJ1-1; abundance: -; d_gene: -; v_gene: TRBV19; CDR3nt: TGTGCCAGTGGAAAGGGAGCGGTCACTGAAGCTTTCTTT; CDR3aa: CASGKGAVTEAFF
j_gene: TRBJ1-4; abundance: once; d_gene: TRBD1; v_gene: TRBV10-3; CDR3nt: TGTGCCATCGGGGACAGGGAAGAAGAAAAACTGTTTTTT; CDR3aa: CAIGDREEEKLFF
j_gene: TRBJ1-2; abundance: -; d_gene: TRBD1; v_gene: TRBV29-1; CDR3nt: TGCAGCGCTTACACGACAGGGGGCGAAGGCTACACCTTC; CDR3aa: CSAYTTGGEGYTF
j_gene: TRBJ2-7; abundance: -; d_gene: TRBD2; v_gene: TRBV6-5; CDR3nt: TGTGCCAGCAGTCCCGCGATAGCGGGACCCTACGAGCAGTACTTC; CDR3aa: CASSPAIAGPYEQYF
j_gene: TRBJ2-1; abundance: -; d_gene: -; v_gene: TRBV9; CDR3nt: TGTGCCAGCAGCGTAGTAGCTAACAACTACAATGAGCAGTTCTTC; CDR3aa: CASSVVANNYNEQFF
j_gene: TRBJ1-1; abundance: -; d_gene: TRBD1; v_gene: TRBV7-6; CDR3nt: TGTGCCAGCAGCCCCGGGACAGAGAACACTGAAGCTTTCTTT; CDR3aa: CASSPGTENTEAFF
j_gene: TRBJ1-1; abundance: -; d_gene: -; v_gene: TRBV2; CDR3nt: TGTGCCAGCAGTGAATTTAGCACTGAAGCTTTCTTT; CDR3aa: CASSEFSTEAFF
j_gene: TRBJ2-5; abundance: -; d_gene: TRBD2; v_gene: TRBV11-2; CDR3nt: TGTGCCAGCAGCTTAGTGGGGGGAGGGCCCGGGGAGACCCAGTACTTC; CDR3aa: CASSLVGGGPGETQYF
j_gene: TRBJ2-7; abundance: -; d_gene: -; v_gene: TRBV27; CDR3nt: TGTGCCAGCAGTTTATGGGCAGGCTCCTACGAGCAGTACTTC; CDR3aa: CASSLWAGSYEQYF
j_gene: TRBJ2-1; abundance: -; d_gene: TRBD2; v_gene: TRBV10-3; CDR3nt: TGTGCCATCAGTGAGGCTAGCGGCTACAATGAGCAGTTCTTC; CDR3aa: CAISEASGYNEQFF
j_gene: TRBJ2-3; abundance: -; d_gene: TRBD2; v_gene: TRBV7-8; CDR3nt: TGTGGCACACTCGAGGCGGGAGGGCCTCTTTATACGCAGTATTTT; CDR3aa: CGTLEAGGPLYTQYF
j_gene: TRBJ2-7; abundance: -; d_gene: TRBD2; v_gene: TRBV15; CDR3nt: TGTGCCACCAGCAGTAGCGGGAGCGACTACGAGCAGTACTTC; CDR3aa: CATSSSGSDYEQYF
j_gene: TRBJ1-4; abundance: -; d_gene: -; v_gene: TRBV19; CDR3nt: TGTGCCAGTAGTATATTGAGTAATCGGTTTTCGGATGAAAAACTGTTTTTT; CDR3aa: CASSILSNRFSDEKLFF
j_gene: TRBJ2-7; abundance: -; d_gene: TRBD1; v_gene: TRBV13; CDR3nt: TGTGCCAGCAGCTTAGGCCGGGACAGCTACGAGCAGTACTTC; CDR3aa: CASSLGRDSYEQYF
j_gene: TRBJ2-2; abundance: -; d_gene: -; v_gene: TRBV29-1; CDR3nt: TGCAGCGCTGACAGACTGAACACCGGGGAGCTGTTTTTT; CDR3aa: CSADRLNTGELFF
j_gene: TRBJ2-1; abundance: -; d_gene: TRBD2; v_gene: TRBV7-3; CDR3nt: TGTGCCAGCAGCAGGACTAGCGGGAACAATGAGCAGTTCTTC; CDR3aa: CASSRTSGNNEQFF
j_gene: TRBJ2-7; abundance: -; d_gene: TRBD1; v_gene: TRBV7-2; CDR3nt: TGTGCCAGCAGCTCCCGTACAGGGGGCTACGAGCAGTACTTC; CDR3aa: CASSSRTGGYEQYF
j_gene: TRBJ2-7; abundance: -; d_gene: -; v_gene: TRBV27; CDR3nt: TGTGCCAGCAGTTTATCCCGACAGCCGTCCTCCTACGAGCAGTACTTC; CDR3aa: CASSLSRQPSSYEQYF
j_gene: TRBJ2-1; abundance: -; d_gene: TRBD1; v_gene: TRBV10-3; CDR3nt: TGTGCCATCAGTTACCCGGTTCCGGGACAGAACAATGAGCAGTTCTTC; CDR3aa: CAISYPVPGQNNEQFF
j_gene: TRBJ2-3; abundance: -; d_gene: -; v_gene: TRBV11-3; CDR3nt: TGTGCCAGCAGCTTAGGCAGAAGCACAGATACGCAGTATTTT; CDR3aa: CASSLGRSTDTQYF
j_gene: TRBJ2-1; abundance: -; d_gene: -; v_gene: TRBV10-3; CDR3nt: TGTGCCATCAGTGAACCACCCGGGACAGGGGCCGGAGGGCGGGAGGGTTTTGAGCAGTTCTTC; CDR3aa: CAISEPPGTGAGGREGFEQFF
j_gene: TRBJ2-6; abundance: -; d_gene: TRBD1; v_gene: TRBV6-8; CDR3nt: TGTGCCAGCAGGAAGCCGGGACAGGGAAGCTCTGGGGCCAACGTCCTGACTTTC; CDR3aa: CASRKPGQGSSGANVLTF
j_gene: TRBJ2-5; abundance: -; d_gene: -; v_gene: TRBV27; CDR3nt: TGTGCCAGCAGTTCTGTCTTGGCGGGACTGCGGGAGACCCAGTACTTC; CDR3aa: CASSSVLAGLRETQYF
j_gene: TRBJ2-7; abundance: -; d_gene: TRBD2; v_gene: TRBV5-6; CDR3nt: TGTGCCAGCAGTCGAGGGACTAGCGGGAGAAGGGGTGAGCAGTACTTC; CDR3aa: CASSRGTSGRRGEQYF
j_gene: TRBJ1-1; abundance: -; d_gene: -; v_gene: TRBV19; CDR3nt: TGTGCCAGTAGTACAGTAAGGGGGTCGGTTACTGAAGCTTTCTTT; CDR3aa: CASSTVRGSVTEAFF
j_gene: TRBJ2-1; abundance: -; d_gene: -; v_gene: TRBV14; CDR3nt: TGTGCCAGCAGCCAAGGTCCTAGCATTCGGGTTGAGCAGTTCTTC; CDR3aa: CASSQGPSIRVEQFF
j_gene: TRBJ2-2; abundance: -; d_gene: -; v_gene: TRBV4-3; CDR3nt: TGCGCCAGCAGCCAAGTTTCGGTCGACAGAAACACCGGGGAGCTGTTTTTT; CDR3aa: CASSQVSVDRNTGELFF
j_gene: TRBJ1-5; abundance: -; d_gene: -; v_gene: TRBV10-3; CDR3nt: TGTGCCACTTCCCGGACAGAAGATCAGCCCCAGCATTTT; CDR3aa: CATSRTEDQPQHF